This T cell receptor (beta chain) was retrieved from a study of blood T cell repertoires in COVID-19. Across the study: Acute and convalescent COVID-19 specimens originated in the United States, Italy and Spain.

Original data processing: The assay estimated nucleated cells by amplifying reference gene primers. Data came from immunoSEQ multiplex PCR; TCRdb stores just in-frame clones and leaves some out. That table is the source of V, J and clone size, and D and trimming were worked out from the DNA. This repertoire shows some 70,000 clones, under 85% found once; its top ten account for approximately 9.2%. Trimming pared 3 bases from V and 6 bases from J, leaving 14 bases between. The CDR3 sequence is 14 residues long. Germline values: CDR1 LNHDA, CDR2 SQIVND (reference sequence). Sequencing input: peripheral blood. This receptor was taken from a woman in her forties or fifties with acute or convalescent COVID-19. The chain couples TRBV19 to TRBJ1-2, with D possibly being TRBD1 (5 bases). The CDR3 spells CASSIGQGSDGYTF. CDR3 sequence (DNA): TGTGCCAGTAGTATCGGGCAGGGCTCCGATGGCTACACCTTC.